The present T cell receptor (delta chain) was sequenced within a study of γδ T cells in repeated Plasmodium falciparum infection. Whole-study context: Each infection was followed by sampling at 21 days, plus baseline and some pre-infection draws.

Gammadelta T cells were flow-sorted from PBMC into Vgamma9/Vdelta2+ and Vdelta2-negative populations for bulk analysis. For this clone: Its target is not known. The protein given by TCRdb reflects a much larger clone and differs at residue 3 from this DNA's translation, likely from a read error; the protein shown is the DNA's translation.

General observations from the study: Vgamma9/Vdelta2+ T cells showed a stable polyclonal repertoire with shared TCRgamma sequences.

The length of the CDR3 is 16 residues. Germline CDR1 is TSESDYY and CDR2 is QEAYKQQN. Each sorted gammadelta sample had TRG and TRD chains sequenced. TCRdb processed the multiplex PCR reads again with the CATT caller. The sample holds approximately 90,000 delta-chain clones; 0.8% to 1% are singletons and the top ten take just under 10%. The TCR comes from a pool of human donors (malaria-infected and uninfected, not separated). Specimen: gamma-delta T cells from blood. The chain employs TRAV38-2/DV8 and TRDJ1; tentatively, D is TRDD3 (5 bases). The chain's CDR3 is CACRSAPLSWADKLIF. The CDR3 nucleotides read TGTGCTTGTAGGAGCGCGCCCTTATCCTGGGCCGATAAACTCATCTTT.